This T cell receptor (beta chain) was sequenced for a study of shared clonotypes between healthy human individuals. The V gene lost 10 bases and the J gene lost 1 base, with 15 bases spanning the gap. The CDR3 spans 14 residues. The germline V gene encodes CDR1 SEHNR and CDR2 FQNEAQ (reference sequence). Details on this clone: Its matching antigen is unknown.

Data came from immunoSEQ multiplex PCR; TCRdb stores just in-frame clones and leaves some out. This sample has about 2.1 million clones, with about 93% found just once. Findings of the study overall: Clonotypes shared by all four donors outscored non-shared clonotypes in generation probability.

Naive CD8 cells lacked CD45RO, underwent positive selection for CCR7 and left out terminally differentiated effector memory CD45RA+ cells. Adults of Caucasian background living in Nashville, Tennessee made up all donors. The source of this sequence is a man aged 18 to 29 in good health. Some clones in this sample may be carry-over from other donors' samples. What was sequenced was naive CD8+ T cells from PBMCs. V usage is TRBV7-9 and J usage is TRBJ2-3; tentatively, D is TRBD2 (5 bases). CDR3 DNA: TGTGCCAACTCAGACTACCGGGGCACAGATACGCAGTATTTT. Translation gives CANSDYRGTDTQYF.